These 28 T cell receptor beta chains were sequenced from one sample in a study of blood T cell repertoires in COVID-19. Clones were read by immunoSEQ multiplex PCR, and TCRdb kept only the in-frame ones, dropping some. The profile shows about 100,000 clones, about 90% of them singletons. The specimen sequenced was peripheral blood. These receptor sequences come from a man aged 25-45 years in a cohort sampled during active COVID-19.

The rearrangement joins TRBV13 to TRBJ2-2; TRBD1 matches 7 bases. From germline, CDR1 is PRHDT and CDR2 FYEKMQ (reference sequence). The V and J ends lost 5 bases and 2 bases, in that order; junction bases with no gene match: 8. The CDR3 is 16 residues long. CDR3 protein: CASSPTRQGNTGELFF. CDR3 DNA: TGTGCCAGCAGCCCAACGAGACAGGGAAACACCGGGGAGCTGTTTTTT. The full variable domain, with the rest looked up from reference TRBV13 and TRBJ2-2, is AAGVIQSPRHLIKEKRETATLKCYPIPRHDTVYWYQQGPGQDPQFLISFYEKMQSDKGSIPDRFSAQQFSDYHSELNMSSLELGDSALYFCASSPTRQGNTGELFFGEGSRLTVL.

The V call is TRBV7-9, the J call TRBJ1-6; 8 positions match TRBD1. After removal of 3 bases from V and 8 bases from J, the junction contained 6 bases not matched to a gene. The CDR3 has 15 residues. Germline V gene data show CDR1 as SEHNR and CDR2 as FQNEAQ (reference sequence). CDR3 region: CASSLTGAEYSPLHF. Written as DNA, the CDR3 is TGTGCCAGCAGCTTGACAGGGGCAGAGTATTCACCCCTCCACTTT.

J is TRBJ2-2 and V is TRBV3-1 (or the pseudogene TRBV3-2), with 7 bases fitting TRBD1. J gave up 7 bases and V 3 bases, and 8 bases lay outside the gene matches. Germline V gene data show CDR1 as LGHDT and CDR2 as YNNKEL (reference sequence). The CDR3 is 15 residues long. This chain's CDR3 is CASSQEQGLGGELFF. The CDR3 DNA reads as TGTGCCAGCAGCCAGGAACAGGGGCTCGGCGGGGAGCTGTTTTTT.

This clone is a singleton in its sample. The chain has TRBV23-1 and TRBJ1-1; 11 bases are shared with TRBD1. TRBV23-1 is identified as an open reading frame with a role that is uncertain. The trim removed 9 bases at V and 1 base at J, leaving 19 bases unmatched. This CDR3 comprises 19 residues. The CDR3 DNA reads TGCGCCAGACTATGGACAGGGGGCGCCCCGTGTAGTCGGAACACTGAAGCTTTCTTT. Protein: CARLWTGGAPCSRNTEAFF.

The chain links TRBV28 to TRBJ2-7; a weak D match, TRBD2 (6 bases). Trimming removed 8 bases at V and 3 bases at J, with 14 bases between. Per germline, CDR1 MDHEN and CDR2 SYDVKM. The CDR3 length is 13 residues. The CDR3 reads CASWDAGSYEQYF. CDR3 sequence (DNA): TGTGCCAGCTGGGACGCGGGGAGCTACGAGCAGTACTTC.

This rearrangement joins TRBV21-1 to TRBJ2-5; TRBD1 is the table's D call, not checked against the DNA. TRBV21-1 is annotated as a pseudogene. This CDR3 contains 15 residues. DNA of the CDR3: TGTGCCAGCAGCGAGGGACAGGGGGCCGTAGAGACCCAGTACTTC. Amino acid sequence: CASSEGQGAVETQYF.

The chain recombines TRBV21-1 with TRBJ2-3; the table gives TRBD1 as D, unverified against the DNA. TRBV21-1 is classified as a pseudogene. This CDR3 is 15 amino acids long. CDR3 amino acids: CASSGSGGGTDTQYF. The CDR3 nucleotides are TGTGCCAGCAGTGGGTCAGGGGGAGGCACAGATACGCAGTATTTT.

The CDR3: CASSPSPGQPYEQYF. The CDR3 nucleotides are TGCGCCAGCAGCCCGTCCCCGGGACAGCCCTACGAGCAGTACTTC. The J gene is TRBJ2-7, the V gene TRBV5-1, with 7 bases fitting TRBD1. The CDR3 is 15 residues long. Germline V CDR1 and CDR2: SGHRS, YFSETQ. Germline trimming cut 4 bases from V and 2 bases from J; bases unmatched to any gene: 9.

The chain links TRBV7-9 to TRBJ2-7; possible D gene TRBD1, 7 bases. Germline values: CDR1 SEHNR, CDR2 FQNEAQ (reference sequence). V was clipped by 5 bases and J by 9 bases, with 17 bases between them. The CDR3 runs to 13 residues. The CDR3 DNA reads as TGTGCCAGCAGCAAGTTTACAGGGGAGGCGCAGTACTTC. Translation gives CASSKFTGEAQYF.

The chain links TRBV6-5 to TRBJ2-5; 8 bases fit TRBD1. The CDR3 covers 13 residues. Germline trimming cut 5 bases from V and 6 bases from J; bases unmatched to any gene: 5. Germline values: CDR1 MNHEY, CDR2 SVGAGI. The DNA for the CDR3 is TGTGCCAGCAGTCAGGACAGGGTAAAGACCCAGTACTTC. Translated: CASSQDRVKTQYF.

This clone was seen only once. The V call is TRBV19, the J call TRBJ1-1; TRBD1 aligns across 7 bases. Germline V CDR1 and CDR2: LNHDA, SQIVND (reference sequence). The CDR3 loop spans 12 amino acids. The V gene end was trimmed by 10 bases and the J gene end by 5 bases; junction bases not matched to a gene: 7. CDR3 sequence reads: CATSTGKTEAFF. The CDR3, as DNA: TGTGCCACCTCGACAGGGAAAACTGAAGCTTTCTTT. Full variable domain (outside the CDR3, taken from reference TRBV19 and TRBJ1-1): DGGITQSPKYLFRKEGQNVTLSCEQNLNHDAMYWYRQDPGQGLRLIYYSQIVNDFQKGDIAEGYSVSREKKESFPLTVTSAQKNPTAFYLCATSTGKTEAFFGQGTRLTVV.

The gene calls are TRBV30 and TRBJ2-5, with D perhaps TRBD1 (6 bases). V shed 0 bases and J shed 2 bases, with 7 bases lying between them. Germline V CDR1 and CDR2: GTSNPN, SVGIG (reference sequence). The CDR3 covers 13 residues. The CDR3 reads CAWSVDSQETQYF. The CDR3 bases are TGTGCCTGGAGTGTGGACAGTCAAGAGACCCAGTACTTC.

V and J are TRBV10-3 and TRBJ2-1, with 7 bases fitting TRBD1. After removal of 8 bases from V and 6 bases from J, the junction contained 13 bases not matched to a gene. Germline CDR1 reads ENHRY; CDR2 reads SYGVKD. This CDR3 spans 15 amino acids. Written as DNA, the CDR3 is TGTGCCATCTCCGGGACAGTCCCCCCAGGCAATGAGCAGTTCTTC. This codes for CAISGTVPPGNEQFF.

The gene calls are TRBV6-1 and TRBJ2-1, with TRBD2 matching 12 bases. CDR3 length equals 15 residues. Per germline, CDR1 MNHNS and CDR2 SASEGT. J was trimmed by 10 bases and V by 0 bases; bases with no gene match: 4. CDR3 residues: CASSEALAGGWEQFF. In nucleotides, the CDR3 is TGTGCCAGCAGTGAAGCACTAGCGGGGGGATGGGAGCAGTTCTTC.

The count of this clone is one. The CDR3 sequence: CASSLTGGNTEAFF. DNA of the CDR3: TGTGCCAGCAGCTTAACGGGAGGGAACACTGAAGCTTTCTTT. The V and J genes are TRBV7-3 and TRBJ1-1; no firm D call. With 0 bases removed from V and 1 base from J, the gap between germline ends came to 6 bases. The CDR3 loop spans 14 amino acids. The germline V gene has CDR1 SGHTA and CDR2 FQGTGA.

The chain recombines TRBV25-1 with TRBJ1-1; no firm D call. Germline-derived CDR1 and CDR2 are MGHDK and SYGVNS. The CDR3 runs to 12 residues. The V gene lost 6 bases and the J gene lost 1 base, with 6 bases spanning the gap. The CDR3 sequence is CASRRQNTEAFF. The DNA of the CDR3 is TGTGCCAGCAGAAGACAGAACACTGAAGCTTTCTTT. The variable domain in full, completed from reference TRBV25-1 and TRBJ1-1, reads EADIYQTPRYLVIGTGKKITLECSQTMGHDKMYWYQQDPGMELHLIHYSYGVNSTEKGDLSSESTVSRIRTEHFPLTLESARPSHTSQYLCASRRQNTEAFFGQGTRLTVV.

CDR3 in DNA: TGCGCCAGCAGCTTAACCACAGGCGCAGATACGCAGTATTTT. Its translation: CASSLTTGADTQYF. The chain employs TRBV5-1 and TRBJ2-3; the D gene is possibly TRBD1 (5 bases). V was clipped by 2 bases and J by 4 bases, with 11 bases between them. The CDR3 consists of 14 residues. Germline V gene data show CDR1 as SGHRS and CDR2 as YFSETQ.

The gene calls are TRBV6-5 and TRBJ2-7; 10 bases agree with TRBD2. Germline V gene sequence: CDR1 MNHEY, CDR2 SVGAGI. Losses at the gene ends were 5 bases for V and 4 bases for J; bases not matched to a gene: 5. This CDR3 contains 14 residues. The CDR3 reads CASSKTSGPYEQYF. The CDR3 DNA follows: TGTGCCAGCAGTAAGACTAGCGGGCCATACGAGCAGTACTTC.

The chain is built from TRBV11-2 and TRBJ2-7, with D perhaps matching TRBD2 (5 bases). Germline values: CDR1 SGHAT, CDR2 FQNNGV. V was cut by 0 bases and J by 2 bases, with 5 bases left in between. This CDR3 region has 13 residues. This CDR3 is CASSLDSAYEQYF. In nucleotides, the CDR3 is TGTGCCAGCAGCTTAGATAGCGCCTACGAGCAGTACTTC.

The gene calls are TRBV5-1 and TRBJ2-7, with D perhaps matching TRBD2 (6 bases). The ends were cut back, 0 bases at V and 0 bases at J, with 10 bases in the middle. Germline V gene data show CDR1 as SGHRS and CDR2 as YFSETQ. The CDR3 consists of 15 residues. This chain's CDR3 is CASSLGTNPSYEQYF. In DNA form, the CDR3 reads TGCGCCAGCAGCTTGGGGACTAACCCCTCCTACGAGCAGTACTTC. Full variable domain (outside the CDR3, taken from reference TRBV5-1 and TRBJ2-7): KAGVTQTPRYLIKTRGQQVTLSCSPISGHRSVSWYQQTPGQGLQFLFEYFSETQRNKGNFPGRFSGRQFSNSRSEMNVSTLELGDSALYLCASSLGTNPSYEQYFGPGTRLTVT.

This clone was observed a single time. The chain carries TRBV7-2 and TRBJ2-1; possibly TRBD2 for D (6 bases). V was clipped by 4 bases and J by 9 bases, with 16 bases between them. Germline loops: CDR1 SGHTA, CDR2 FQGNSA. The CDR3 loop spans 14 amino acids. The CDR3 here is CASSSGGRGTEQFF. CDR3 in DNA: TGTGCCAGCAGCTCTGGAGGGCGAGGAACTGAGCAGTTCTTC.

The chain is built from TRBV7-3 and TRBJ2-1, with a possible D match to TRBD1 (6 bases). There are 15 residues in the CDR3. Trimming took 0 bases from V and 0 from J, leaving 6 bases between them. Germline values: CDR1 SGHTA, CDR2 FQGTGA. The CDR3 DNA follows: TGTGCCAGCAGCTTAACGACAGGCTCCTACAATGAGCAGTTCTTC. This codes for CASSLTTGSYNEQFF.

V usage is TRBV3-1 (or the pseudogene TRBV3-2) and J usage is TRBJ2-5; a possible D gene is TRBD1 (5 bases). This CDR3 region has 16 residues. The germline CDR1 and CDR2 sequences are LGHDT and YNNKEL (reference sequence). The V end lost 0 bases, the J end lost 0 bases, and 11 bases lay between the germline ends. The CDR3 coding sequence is TGTGCCAGCAGCCAAGAAACAGGAACCAACCAAGAGACCCAGTACTTC. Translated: CASSQETGTNQETQYF.

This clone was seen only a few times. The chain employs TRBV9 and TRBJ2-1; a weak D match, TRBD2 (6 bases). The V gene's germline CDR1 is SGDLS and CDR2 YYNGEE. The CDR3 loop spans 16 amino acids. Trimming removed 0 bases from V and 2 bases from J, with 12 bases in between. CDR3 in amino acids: CASSVAMGGAYNEQFF. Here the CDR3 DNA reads TGTGCCAGCAGCGTAGCAATGGGAGGTGCCTACAATGAGCAGTTCTTC.

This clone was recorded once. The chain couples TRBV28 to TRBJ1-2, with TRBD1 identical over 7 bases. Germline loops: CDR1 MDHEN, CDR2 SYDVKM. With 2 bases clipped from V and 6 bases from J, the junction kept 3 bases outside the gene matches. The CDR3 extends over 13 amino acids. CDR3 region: CASSLGTENGYTF. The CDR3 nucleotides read TGTGCCAGCAGTTTAGGGACAGAGAATGGCTACACCTTC.

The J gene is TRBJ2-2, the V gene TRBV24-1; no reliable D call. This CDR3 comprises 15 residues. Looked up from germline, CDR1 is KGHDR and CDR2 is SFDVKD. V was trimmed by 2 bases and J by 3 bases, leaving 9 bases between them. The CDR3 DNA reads TGTGCCACCAGTGATTCAGCAGGATACACCGGGGAGCTGTTTTTT. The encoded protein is CATSDSAGYTGELFF.

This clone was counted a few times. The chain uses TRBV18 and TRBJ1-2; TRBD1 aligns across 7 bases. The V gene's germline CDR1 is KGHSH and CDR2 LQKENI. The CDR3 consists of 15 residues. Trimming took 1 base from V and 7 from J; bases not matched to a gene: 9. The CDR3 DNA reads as TGTGCCAGCTCACCACAATCGGAGACAGGGACTGGCTACACCTTC. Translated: CASSPQSETGTGYTF.

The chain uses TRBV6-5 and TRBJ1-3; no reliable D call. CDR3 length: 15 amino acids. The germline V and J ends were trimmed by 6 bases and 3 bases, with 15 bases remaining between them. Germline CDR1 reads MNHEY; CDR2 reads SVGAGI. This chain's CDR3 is CASSQGGYDGNTIYF. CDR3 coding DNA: TGTGCCAGCAGCCAAGGAGGGTATGATGGAAACACCATATATTTT.